This T cell receptor (beta chain) was sequenced for a study of T cells in Graves' hyperthyroidism and ophthalmopathy. This clonotype has more than one count but fewer than ten. The length of the CDR3 is 17 residues. J gave up 0 bases and V 8 bases, and 13 bases lay outside the gene matches. Germline V gives CDR1 SNHLY, CDR2 FYNNEI. It was RNA transcripts that yielded the amplified TCR beta CDR3 regions. HTBI primers were the set used in a first-round RT-PCR of the TCR CDR3. TCRdb used MiXCR to reprocess the multiplex PCR reads, holding one entry per CDR3 protein. The sample lists about 480,000 distinct CDR3 sequences; approximately 14% were seen once.

The source is a woman between 18 and 29 years old with Graves' hyperthyroidism. V is TRBV2 and J is TRBJ2-4; 7 bases are a match to TRBD2. The sample was blood. In DNA form, the CDR3 reads TGTGCCAGCGGACGGACTAGTCCTGGGAGAGCCAAAAACATTCAGTACTTC. Amino acids: CASGRTSPGRAKNIQYF.